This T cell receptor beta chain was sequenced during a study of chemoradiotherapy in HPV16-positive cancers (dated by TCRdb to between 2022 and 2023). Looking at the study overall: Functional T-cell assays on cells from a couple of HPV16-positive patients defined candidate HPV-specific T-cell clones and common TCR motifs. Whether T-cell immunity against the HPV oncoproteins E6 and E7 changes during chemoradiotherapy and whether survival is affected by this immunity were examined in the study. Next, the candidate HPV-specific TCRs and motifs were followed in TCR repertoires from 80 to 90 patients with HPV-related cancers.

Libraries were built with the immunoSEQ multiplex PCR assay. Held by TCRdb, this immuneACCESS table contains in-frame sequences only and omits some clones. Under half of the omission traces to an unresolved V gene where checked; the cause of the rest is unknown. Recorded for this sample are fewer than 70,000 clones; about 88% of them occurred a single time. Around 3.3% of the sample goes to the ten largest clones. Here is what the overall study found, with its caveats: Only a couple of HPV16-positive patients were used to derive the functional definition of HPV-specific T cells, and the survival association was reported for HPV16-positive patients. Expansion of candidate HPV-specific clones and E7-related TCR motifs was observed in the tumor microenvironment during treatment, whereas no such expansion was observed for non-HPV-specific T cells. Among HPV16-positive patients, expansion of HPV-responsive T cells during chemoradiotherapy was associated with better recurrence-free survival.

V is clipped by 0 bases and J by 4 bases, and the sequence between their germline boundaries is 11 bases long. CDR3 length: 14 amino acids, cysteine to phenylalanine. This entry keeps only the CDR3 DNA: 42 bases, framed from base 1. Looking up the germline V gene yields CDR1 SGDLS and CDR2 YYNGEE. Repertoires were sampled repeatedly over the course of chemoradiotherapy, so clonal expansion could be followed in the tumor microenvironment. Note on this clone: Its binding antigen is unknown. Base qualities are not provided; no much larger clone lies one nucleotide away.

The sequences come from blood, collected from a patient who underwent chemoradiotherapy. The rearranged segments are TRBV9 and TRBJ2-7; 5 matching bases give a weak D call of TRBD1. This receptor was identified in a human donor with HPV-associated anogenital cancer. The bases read TGTGCCAGCAGCGTAGTCCCAGGGCGGTACGAGCAGTACTTC. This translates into CASSVVPGRYEQYF. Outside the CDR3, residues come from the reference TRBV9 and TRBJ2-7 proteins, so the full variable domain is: DSGVTQTPKHLITATGQRVTLRCSPRSGDLSVYWYQQSLDQGLQFLIQYYNGEERAKGNILERFSAQQFPDLHSELNLSSLELGDSALYFCASSVVPGRYEQYFGPGTRLTVT.